There are many counts of the clone carrying this TCR beta chain. The CDR3 has 12 amino acids. Germline lookup yields CDR1 SGHRS and CDR2 YFSETQ. Trimming removed 5 bases from V and 6 bases from J, with 11 bases in between. As it was prepared, the TCRbeta library received unique molecular identifiers. A single record per CDR3 protein comes from TCRdb applying MiXCR to the PCR reads. The sample records about 91,000 distinct CDR3 sequences, 7% to 10% being singletons. This sample was included in a study of T-cell reconstitution after alpha-beta-depleted transplantation in children. The material was PBMCs from the stem cell graft donor, obtained from the stem cell graft. The chain recombines TRBV5-1 with TRBJ1-2; tentatively, D is TRBD1 (6 bases). The source of this sequence is a human donor who donated a stem cell graft to a child with congenital amegakaryocytic thrombocytopenia. The DNA of the CDR3 is TGCGCCAGCAGACTACAGGGACATGGCTACACCTTC. It encodes CASRLQGHGYTF.